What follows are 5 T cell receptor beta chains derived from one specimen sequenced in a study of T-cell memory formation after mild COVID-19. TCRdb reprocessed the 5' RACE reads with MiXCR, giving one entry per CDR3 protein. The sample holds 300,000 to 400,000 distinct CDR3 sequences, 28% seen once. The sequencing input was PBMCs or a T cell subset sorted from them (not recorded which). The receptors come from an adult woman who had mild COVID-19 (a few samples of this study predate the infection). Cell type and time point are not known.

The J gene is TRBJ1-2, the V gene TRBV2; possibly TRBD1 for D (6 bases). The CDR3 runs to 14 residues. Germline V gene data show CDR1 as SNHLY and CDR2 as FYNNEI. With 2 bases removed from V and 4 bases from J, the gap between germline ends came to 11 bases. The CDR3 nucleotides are TGTGCCAGCAGTGAAATCGACAGGTCCTATGGCTACACCTTC. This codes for CASSEIDRSYGYTF. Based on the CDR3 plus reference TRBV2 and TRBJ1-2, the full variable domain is EPEVTQTPSHQVTQMGQEVILRCVPISNHLYFYWYRQILGQKVEFLVSFYNNEISEKSEIFDDQFSVERPDGSNFTLKIRSTKLEDSAMYFCASSEIDRSYGYTFGSGTRLTVV.

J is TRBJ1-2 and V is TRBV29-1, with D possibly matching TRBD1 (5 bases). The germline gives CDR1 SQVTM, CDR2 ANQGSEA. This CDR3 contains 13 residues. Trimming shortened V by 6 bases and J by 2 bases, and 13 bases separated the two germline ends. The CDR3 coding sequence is TGCAGCGTACTAGGAGGGGAGAACTATGGCTACACCTTC. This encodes CSVLGGENYGYTF.

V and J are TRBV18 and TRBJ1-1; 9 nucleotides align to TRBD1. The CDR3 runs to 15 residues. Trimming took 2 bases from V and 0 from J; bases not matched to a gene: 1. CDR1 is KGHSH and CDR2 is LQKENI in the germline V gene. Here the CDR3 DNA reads TGTGCCAGCTCACCAAACAGGGGGCTGAACACTGAAGCTTTCTTT. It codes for CASSPNRGLNTEAFF.

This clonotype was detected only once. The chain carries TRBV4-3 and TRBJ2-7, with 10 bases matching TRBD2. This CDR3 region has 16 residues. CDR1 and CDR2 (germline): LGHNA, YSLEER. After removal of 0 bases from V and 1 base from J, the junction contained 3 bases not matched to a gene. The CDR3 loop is CASSQDTSGTSYEQYF. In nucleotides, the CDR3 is TGCGCCAGCAGCCAAGACACTAGCGGGACATCCTACGAGCAGTACTTC.

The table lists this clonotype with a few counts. The CDR3 spells CASSYSGQPILQETQYF. As DNA, the CDR3 is TGTGCCAGCAGTTACTCTGGACAGCCGATACTACAAGAGACCCAGTACTTC. The chain links TRBV6-5 to TRBJ2-5; possibly TRBD1 for D (6 bases). The CDR3 runs 17 residues. CDR1 and CDR2 from the germline V gene are MNHEY and SVGAGI. Deletions cut 0 bases from V and 2 bases from J, with 16 bases between.